This T cell receptor (beta chain) was obtained from a study of CD4 T cells in relation to SARS-CoV-2 and coronaviruses. Study-level information: Negative control cultures got HIV-1 Nef peptides or no peptide.

Before the COVID-19 pandemic, during about 2010-2018, CD4+ T cells were taken from unexposed donors. After about 10 days of culture, CD4+ T cells were isolated. Testing used SARS-CoV-2 S/N and four cold-coronavirus spikes on unexposed-donor CD4+ T cells, cells permitting. On this clone: The antigen is undetermined.

Trimming removed 1 base from V and 0 bases from J, with 6 bases in between. The germline V gene has CDR1 SGHVS and CDR2 FQNEAQ. The CDR3 length is 14 residues. Assay used: immunoSEQ multiplex PCR; TCRdb lists only in-frame clones, some missing. The sample has 15,000 or so clones; about four fifths are singletons. Sequencing was performed on CD4+ T cells from PBMCs, cultured in vitro. J is TRBJ1-1 and V is TRBV7-8, with D maybe TRBD1 (5 bases). This TCR was sampled from a human donor in good health. CDR3 amino acids: CASSLVDMNTEAFF. The DNA for the CDR3 is TGTGCCAGCAGCTTAGTGGACATGAACACTGAAGCTTTCTTT.